The clone carrying this TCR beta chain was recorded many times. Its target is unknown. These data are taken from a study of T-cell memory formation after mild COVID-19. 5'RACE primed from the constant segment yielded TCR alpha and TCR beta cDNA libraries bearing sample barcodes and UMIs. Each CDR3 protein is one row after TCRdb ran MiXCR on the 5' RACE reads. The table lists tens of thousands of distinct CDR3 sequences, 20% to 25% of them singletons. Study-wide points: Some clones that responded were present in memory (sampled pre-infection), which suggests cross-reactive memory joined. A second wave of clones peaked on day 37, and their SARS-CoV-2 specificity went unconfirmed.

Sequencing was carried out using PBMCs or a T cell subset sorted from them (not recorded which). The TCR was taken from an adult who had mild COVID-19 (a few samples of this study predate the infection). Cell type and time point are not known.

DNA for the CDR3: TGCGCCAGCAGCCAAGGGGCAAAAAGTGGTTCACCCCTCCACTTT. Translated: CASSQGAKSGSPLHF. The gene calls are TRBV4-3 and TRBJ1-6; unclear D gene. Trimming removed 1 base at V and 9 bases at J, with 13 bases between. The CDR3 extends over 15 amino acids. The germline V gene encodes CDR1 LGHNA and CDR2 YSLEER.